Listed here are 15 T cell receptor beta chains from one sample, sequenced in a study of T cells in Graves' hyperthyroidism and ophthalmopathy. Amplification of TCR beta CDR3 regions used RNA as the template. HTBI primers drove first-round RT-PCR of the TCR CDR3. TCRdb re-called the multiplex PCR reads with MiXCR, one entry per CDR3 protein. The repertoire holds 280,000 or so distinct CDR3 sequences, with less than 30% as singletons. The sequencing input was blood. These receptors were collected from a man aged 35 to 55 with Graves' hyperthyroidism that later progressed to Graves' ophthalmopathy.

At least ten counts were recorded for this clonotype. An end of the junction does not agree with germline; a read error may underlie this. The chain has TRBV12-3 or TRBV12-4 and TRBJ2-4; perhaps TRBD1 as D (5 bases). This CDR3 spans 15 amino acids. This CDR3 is CASGFMQGAKNIQYF. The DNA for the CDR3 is TGTGCCAGCGGTTTCATGCAGGGAGCCAAAAACATTCAGTACTTC.

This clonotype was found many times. This CDR3 is CASSETTYGYTF. The CDR3 coding sequence is TGTGCCAGCAGTGAGACAACCTATGGCTACACCTTC. V usage is TRBV2 and J usage is TRBJ1-2, with no clear D. With 3 bases removed from V and 4 bases from J, the gap between germline ends came to 6 bases. CDR3 length: 12 amino acids. Germline-derived CDR1 and CDR2 are SNHLY and FYNNEI.

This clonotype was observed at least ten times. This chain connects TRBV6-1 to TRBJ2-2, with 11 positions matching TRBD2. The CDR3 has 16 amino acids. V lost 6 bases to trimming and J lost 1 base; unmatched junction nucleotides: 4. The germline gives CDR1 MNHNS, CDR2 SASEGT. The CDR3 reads CASRRLAGMNTGELFF. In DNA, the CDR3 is TGTGCCAGCAGGCGACTAGCGGGGATGAACACCGGGGAGCTGTTTTTT.

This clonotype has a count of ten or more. The CDR3 loop reads CAIGDRGRVDEQYF. The CDR3 nucleotides read TGTGCCATCGGGGACAGGGGGCGAGTAGACGAGCAGTACTTC. The chain recombines TRBV10-3 with TRBJ2-7, with 12 bases identical to TRBD1. Germline CDR1 reads ENHRY; CDR2 reads SYGVKD. Trimming took 8 bases from V and 5 from J; bases not matched to a gene: 7. This CDR3 comprises 14 residues.

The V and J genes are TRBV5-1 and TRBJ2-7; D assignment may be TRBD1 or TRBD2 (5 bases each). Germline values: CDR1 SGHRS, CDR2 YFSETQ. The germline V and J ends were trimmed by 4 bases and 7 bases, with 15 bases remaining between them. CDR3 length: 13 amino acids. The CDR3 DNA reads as TGCGCCAGCAGCACCGGGACGGAAAAAGAGCAGTACTTC. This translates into CASSTGTEKEQYF.

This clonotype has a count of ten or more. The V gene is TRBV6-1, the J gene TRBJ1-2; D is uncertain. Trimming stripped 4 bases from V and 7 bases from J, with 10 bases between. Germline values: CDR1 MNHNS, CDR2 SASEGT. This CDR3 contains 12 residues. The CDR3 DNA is TGTGCCAGCAGTGGAGGGATGGGTGGCTACACCTTC. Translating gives CASSGGMGGYTF.

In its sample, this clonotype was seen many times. CDR3 sequence: CASSRIPGQRYGYTF. Here the CDR3 DNA reads TGTGCCAGCAGTCGAATACCGGGACAGAGATATGGCTACACCTTC. The chain links TRBV12-3 or TRBV12-4 to TRBJ1-2, with TRBD1 matching over 7 bases. This CDR3 is built from 15 residues. Trimming removed 5 bases from V and 5 bases from J; junction bases left unmatched: 11.

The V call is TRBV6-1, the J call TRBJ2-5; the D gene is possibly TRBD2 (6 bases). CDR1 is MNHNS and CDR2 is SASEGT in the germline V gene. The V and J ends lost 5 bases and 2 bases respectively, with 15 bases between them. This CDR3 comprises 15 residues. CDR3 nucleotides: TGTGCCAGCAGTCTTACGGGGGACTCGCAAGAGACCCAGTACTTC. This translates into CASSLTGDSQETQYF.

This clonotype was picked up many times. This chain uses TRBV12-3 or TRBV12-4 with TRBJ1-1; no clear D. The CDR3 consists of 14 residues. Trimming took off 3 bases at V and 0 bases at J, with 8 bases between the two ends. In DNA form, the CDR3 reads TGTGCCAGCAGTTTGTGGGGTATGAACACTGAAGCTTTCTTT. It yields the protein CASSLWGMNTEAFF.

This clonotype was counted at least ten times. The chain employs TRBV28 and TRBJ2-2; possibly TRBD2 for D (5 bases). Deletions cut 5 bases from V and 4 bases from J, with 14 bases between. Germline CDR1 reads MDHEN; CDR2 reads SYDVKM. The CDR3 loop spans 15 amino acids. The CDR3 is CASSRWGAATGELFF. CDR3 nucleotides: TGTGCCAGCAGTCGCTGGGGAGCCGCCACCGGGGAGCTGTTTTTT. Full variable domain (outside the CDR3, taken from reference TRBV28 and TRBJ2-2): DVKVTQSSRYLVKRTGEKVFLECVQDMDHENMFWYRQDPGLGLRLIYFSYDVKMKEKGDIPEGYSVSREKKERFSLILESASTNQTSMYLCASSRWGAATGELFFGEGSRLTVL.

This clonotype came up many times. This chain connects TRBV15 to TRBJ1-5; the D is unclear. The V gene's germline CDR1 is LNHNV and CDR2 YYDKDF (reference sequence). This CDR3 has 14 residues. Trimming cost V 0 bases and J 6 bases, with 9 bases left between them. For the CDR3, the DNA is TGTGCCACCAGCAGAGATTCGGGAAGTCAGCCCCAGCATTTT. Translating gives CATSRDSGSQPQHF.

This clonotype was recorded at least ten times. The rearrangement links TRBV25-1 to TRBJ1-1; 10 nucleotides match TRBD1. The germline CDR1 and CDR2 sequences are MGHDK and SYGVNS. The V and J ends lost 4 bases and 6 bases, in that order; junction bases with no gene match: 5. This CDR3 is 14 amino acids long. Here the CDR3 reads CASSGGQGRPEAFF. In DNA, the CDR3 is TGTGCCAGCAGTGGGGGACAGGGGCGCCCTGAAGCTTTCTTT.

The CDR3 bases are TGTGCCAGCAGCTTAGTGGCTTCGGGAGGGGGAACTGAAGCTTTCTTT. Its translation: CASSLVASGGGTEAFF. The chain links TRBV11-2 to TRBJ1-1, with a weak D call TRBD1 (6 bases). V gave up 1 base and J gave up 5 bases, with 17 bases separating them. From germline, CDR1 is SGHAT and CDR2 FQNNGV. This CDR3 has 16 residues.

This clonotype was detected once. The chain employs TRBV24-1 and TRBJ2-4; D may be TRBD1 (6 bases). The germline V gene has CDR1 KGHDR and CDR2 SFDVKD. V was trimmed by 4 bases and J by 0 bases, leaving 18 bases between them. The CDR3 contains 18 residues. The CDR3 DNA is TGTGCCACCAGTGAACCCAGACCAACAGGGTCAGCCAAAAACATTCAGTACTTC. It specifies CATSEPRPTGSAKNIQYF.

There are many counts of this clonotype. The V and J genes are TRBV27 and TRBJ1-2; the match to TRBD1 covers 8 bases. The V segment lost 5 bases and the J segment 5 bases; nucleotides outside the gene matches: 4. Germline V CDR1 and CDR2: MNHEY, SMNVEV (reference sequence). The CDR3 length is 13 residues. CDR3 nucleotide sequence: TGTGCCAGCAGTGAGCAGGGGGCATATGGCTACACCTTC. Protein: CASSEQGAYGYTF.